This TCR beta chain emerged from a study of vaccination and CD4 T cells after COVID-19. At the level of the study: Investigators stimulated cells with overlapping spike peptides drawn from SARS-CoV-2, HCoV-NL63, HCoV-OC43 and HCoV-229E.

Cultured CD4+ T cell DNA underwent sequencing with the Oncomine TCR Beta short-read assay. Genomic DNA was drawn out of CD4+ T cells grown in culture. TCRdb used MiXCR to reprocess the PCR reads, holding one entry per CDR3 protein. The sample contains 9,000 to 13,000 distinct CDR3 sequences, just under 30% of which appear only once. Treatment in this sample: approximately 10-day PBMC culture with coronavirus spike peptide pools or control peptides (ViraFEST assay). Those CD4+ T cells from the unexposed donor predate the COVID-19 pandemic (2011-2018). Expanded clonotypes were found by TCR sequencing after peptide-pool stimulation (ViraFEST). Cultures used a few million PBMCs per well, 10 IU/ml IL-2 and 9.5 to 10 ug/ml peptides. Four cold-coronavirus spikes, along with SARS-CoV-2 S/N, were used to probe unexposed-donor CD4+ T cells, cells permitting. This clonotype was found a few times. What it binds is unknown.

Per the germline V gene, CDR1 is KGHDR and CDR2 is SFDVKD. V shed 2 bases and J 4 bases; nucleotides not matched to a gene: 3. There are 15 residues in the CDR3. Material: CD4+ T cells from blood, cultured in vitro. The clonotype comes from a human donor in good health. The chain employs TRBV24-1 and TRBJ2-3; 9 bases line up with TRBD2. CDR3 bases: TGTGCCACCAGTGATTCGGGACTAGCCGCAGATACGCAGTATTTT. Translation gives CATSDSGLAADTQYF.